This T cell receptor beta chain originates from a study of cytomegalovirus exposure and HLA in healthy donors. Study-level findings and limits: In a later analysis, specific HLA alleles were associated with 15,000 to 20,000 TCR beta sequences at a 0.05 false discovery rate. Some V segments, including TRBV6-2 and TRBV6-3, were excluded as indistinguishable. There were around 160 TCR beta chains listed as cytomegalovirus-associated.

Primers: 60 Vbeta forward and 13 Jbeta reverse. Original processing notes: The authors later counted 65 million to 80 million unique TCR beta chains, some 9.9 million of them shared. TCRdb keeps only in-frame clones here, not all; method: immunoSEQ multiplex PCR. The V and J calls and the clone size are those of that table, but D and trimming were determined from the DNA. The sample includes about 200,000 clones, about four fifths of them seen just once. For this clone: Its target is not known.

This CDR3 has 11 amino acids. Germline V gene sequence: CDR1 SGHTA, CDR2 FQGNSA. V was cut by 5 bases and J by 4 bases, with 6 bases left in between. V gene TRBV7-2 combines with J gene TRBJ2-7; D remains unclear. This receptor was taken from a girl aged 5-17 years in good health and CMV-seropositive. Sequencing was performed on PBMCs. The CDR3 loop reads CASSTAYEQYF. The CDR3 DNA reads as TGTGCCAGCAGCACAGCATACGAGCAGTACTTC.